This TCR beta chain was recovered during a study of T cells in localized non-small cell lung cancer. Overall study results and limits: Measurement of T cell clonality placed uninvolved adjacent lung highest, above the level in tumor. Increased T cell density in blood showed an association with longer overall survival. As only one tumor region underwent sequencing, heterogeneity remains possible. Detection in adjacent lung was observed for a median approximately 53 of the top 100 tumor clones.

Measured with immunoSEQ multiplex PCR; TCRdb has only the in-frame clones, and not every one. Altogether some 37,000 clones are present, 88% being singletons, with the ten largest covering less than 3.5%. The germline V gene encodes CDR1 LNHNV and CDR2 YYDKDF (reference sequence). V shed 5 bases and J shed 0 bases, with 10 bases lying between them. The CDR3 loop spans 14 amino acids. In the case of this clone: As yet, its antigen is unknown.

The chain couples TRBV15 to TRBJ1-1; D unresolved. Material: peripheral blood, obtained before any cancer treatment. The TCR sequence derives from a woman between 35 and 75 years old with stage I lung adenocarcinoma. The CDR3 here is CATSPWPLNTEAFF. The CDR3 bases are TGTGCCACCAGCCCCTGGCCCCTGAACACTGAAGCTTTCTTT.